This T cell receptor (beta chain) was profiled in a study of shared clonotypes between healthy human individuals. Study summary: Aged 18 to 49, the donors were two women and a few men.

This clone was counted at least ten times. Other DNA sequences within the sample encode an identical CDR3. This CDR3 has 16 amino acids. Per the germline V gene, CDR1 is SGDLS and CDR2 is YYNGEE. V was pared by 0 bases and J by 2 bases, with 12 bases between. Execution of the assay was at deep level. Over several immunoSEQ plates, each subset's genomic DNA was distributed in even portions. Spread over ten immunoSEQ deep assay plates, unsorted PBMC DNA underwent sequencing. Assay: immunoSEQ multiplex PCR; the TCRdb copy retains only in-frame clones and omits some. The repertoire includes some 490,000 clones, over 70% of them detected once, and more than 9.5% sits in the top ten.

This TCR derives from a woman aged 40 to 50 in good health. Some clones in this sample may be carry-over from other donors' samples. The gene calls are TRBV9 and TRBJ2-1; no clear D gene. The material sequenced was PBMCs. The CDR3 here is CASSVGGGPTYNEQFF. DNA for the CDR3: TGTGCCAGCAGCGTAGGCGGCGGCCCGACCTACAATGAGCAGTTCTTC.